This T cell receptor beta chain was identified during a study of T cells after yellow fever vaccination. This clonotype turned up a few times. V gave up 5 bases and J gave up 9 bases, with 25 bases separating them. CDR3 length: 16 amino acids. Germline V gene data show CDR1 as LNHDA and CDR2 as SQIVND (reference sequence). The study made its TCR cDNA through 5'RACE template switching. That step introduced a universal primer site along with UMIs. TCRdb re-derived calls from the 5' RACE reads in MiXCR, one entry per CDR3 protein. Of about 400,000 distinct CDR3 sequences in the sample, 6.2% were seen once.

V is TRBV19 and J is TRBJ1-2, with D possibly being TRBD1 (5 bases). The clonotype comes from a man under 40 who received the YFV17D yellow fever vaccine. The source was PBMCs, collected 5 days after the yellow fever booster vaccination. The CDR3: CASSSSRFGQGGSYTF. CDR3 DNA sequence: TGTGCCAGTAGTTCCTCCCGTTTTGGCCAGGGCGGTAGCTACACCTTC.